The present entry profiles one TCR beta chain with its context. Its antigen is undetermined. J lost 9 bases, V lost 4 bases, and 7 bases had no gene match. Per the germline V gene, CDR1 is SGHVS and CDR2 is FQNEAQ. The CDR3 covers 15 residues. The sample originates from a study of cytomegalovirus exposure and HLA in healthy donors. Donors were nominally healthy when sampled, though unrecorded immune exposures were likely. Study-wide findings and caveats: TCR beta chains numbering some 160 were designated cytomegalovirus-associated. Accurate prediction of HLA-A and HLA-B alleles (for most subjects) was reportedly achieved from TCR beta sequences. TCR beta V- and J-gene trimming was later associated with a missense DCLRE1C variant.

The PCR ran on 60 Vbeta and 13 Jbeta primers. This table comes from immunoSEQ multiplex PCR, and its TCRdb copy is limited to in-frame clones, with some not included. The top ten clones hold 5% to 7% of a sample with approximately 88,000 clones, roughly 79% of them seen once. The chain links TRBV7-8 to TRBJ2-1; 12 bases align to TRBD2. The receptor's source is a man in his late teens or twenties in good health and CMV-seropositive. Sequencing was done on a sample of PBMCs. CDR3 amino acids: CASSSPLAGGGEQFF. For the CDR3, the DNA is TGTGCCAGCAGCTCACCTCTAGCGGGAGGGGGTGAGCAGTTCTTC.